Below, one T cell receptor (beta chain) is given with its context. The antigen is undetermined. This PCR relied on a set of 60 Vbeta primers and 13 Jbeta primers. Assay used: immunoSEQ multiplex PCR; TCRdb lists only in-frame clones, some missing. Of under 250,000 clones listed, 80% to 85% were seen once; the top ten hold 7% to 9%. This sample is part of a study of cytomegalovirus exposure and HLA in healthy donors. Study results and limitations: Fewer N-insertions than the approximately 680-donor mean were reportedly shown by an Asian-associated ancestry cluster in a later analysis.

The CDR3 spans 14 residues. V lost 0 bases to trimming and J lost 5 bases; unmatched junction nucleotides: 3. The germline V gene encodes CDR1 GTSNPN and CDR2 SVGIG (reference sequence). This clonotype was obtained from a woman aged 60-75 years in good health and CMV-seropositive. The chain couples TRBV30 to TRBJ1-2; 10 bases map to TRBD1. Sequenced input: PBMCs. As DNA, the CDR3 is TGTGCCTGGAGTGTACGGACAGGGGGGTATGGCTACACCTTC. Encoded protein: CAWSVRTGGYGYTF.